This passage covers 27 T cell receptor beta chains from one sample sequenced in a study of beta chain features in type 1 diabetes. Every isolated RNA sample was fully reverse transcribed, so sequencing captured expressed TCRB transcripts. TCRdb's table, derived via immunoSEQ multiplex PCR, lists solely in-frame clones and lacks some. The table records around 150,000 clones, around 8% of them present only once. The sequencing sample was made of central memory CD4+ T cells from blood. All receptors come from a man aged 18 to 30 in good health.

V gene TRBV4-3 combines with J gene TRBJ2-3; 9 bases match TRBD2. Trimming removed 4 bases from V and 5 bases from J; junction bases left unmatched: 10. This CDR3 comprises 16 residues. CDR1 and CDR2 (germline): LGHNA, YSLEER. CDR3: CASSLGRAGGQDTQYF. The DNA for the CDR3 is TGCGCCAGCAGCCTTGGGCGAGCGGGAGGCCAAGATACGCAGTATTTT.

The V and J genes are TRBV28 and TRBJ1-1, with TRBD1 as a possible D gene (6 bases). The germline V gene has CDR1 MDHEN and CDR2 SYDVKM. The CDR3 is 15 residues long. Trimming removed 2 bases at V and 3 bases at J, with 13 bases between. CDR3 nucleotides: TGTGCCAGCAGTTTACAGGGGCGAGGGGACACTGAAGCTTTCTTT. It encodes CASSLQGRGDTEAFF.

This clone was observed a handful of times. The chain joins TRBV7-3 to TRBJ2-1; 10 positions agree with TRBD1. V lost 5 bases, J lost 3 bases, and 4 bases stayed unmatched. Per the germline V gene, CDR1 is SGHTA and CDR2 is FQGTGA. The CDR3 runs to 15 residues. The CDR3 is CASSPRTGGYNEQFF. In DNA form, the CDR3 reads TGTGCCAGCAGCCCCAGGACAGGGGGCTACAATGAGCAGTTCTTC.

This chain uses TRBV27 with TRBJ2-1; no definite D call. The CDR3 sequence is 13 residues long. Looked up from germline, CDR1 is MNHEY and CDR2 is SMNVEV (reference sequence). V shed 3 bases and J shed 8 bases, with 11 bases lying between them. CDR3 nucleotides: TGTGCCAGCAGTTTGGTCGGTTCTTATGAGCAGTTCTTC. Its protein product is CASSLVGSYEQFF.

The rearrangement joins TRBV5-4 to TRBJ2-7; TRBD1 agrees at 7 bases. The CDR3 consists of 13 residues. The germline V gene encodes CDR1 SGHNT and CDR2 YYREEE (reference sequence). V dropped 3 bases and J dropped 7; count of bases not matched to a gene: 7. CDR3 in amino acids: CASSSDREWEQYF. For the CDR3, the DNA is TGTGCCAGCAGCTCCGACAGGGAATGGGAGCAGTACTTC. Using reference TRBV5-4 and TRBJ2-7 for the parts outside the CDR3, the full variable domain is ETGVTQSPTHLIKTRGQQVTLRCSSQSGHNTVSWYQQALGQGPQFIFQYYREEENGRGNFPPRFSGLQFPNYSSELNVNALELDDSALYLCASSSDREWEQYFGPGTRLTVT.

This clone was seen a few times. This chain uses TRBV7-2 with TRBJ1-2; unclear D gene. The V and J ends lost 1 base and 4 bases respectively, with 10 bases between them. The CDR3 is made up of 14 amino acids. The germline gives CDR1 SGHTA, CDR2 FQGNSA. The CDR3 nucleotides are TGTGCCAGCAGCTTAGGGCAGGATCTCTATGGCTACACCTTC. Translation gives CASSLGQDLYGYTF.

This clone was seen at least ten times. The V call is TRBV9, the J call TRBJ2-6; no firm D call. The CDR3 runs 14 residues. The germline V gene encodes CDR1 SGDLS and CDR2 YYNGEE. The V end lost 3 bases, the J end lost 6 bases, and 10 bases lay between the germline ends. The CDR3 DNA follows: TGTGCCAGCAGCGCCGGCGACACGGCCAACGTCCTGACTTTC. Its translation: CASSAGDTANVLTF.

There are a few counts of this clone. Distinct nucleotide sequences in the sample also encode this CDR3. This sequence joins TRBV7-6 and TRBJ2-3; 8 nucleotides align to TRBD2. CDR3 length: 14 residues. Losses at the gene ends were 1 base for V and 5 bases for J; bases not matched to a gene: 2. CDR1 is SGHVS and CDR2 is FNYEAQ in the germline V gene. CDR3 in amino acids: CASSLGSGGDTQYF. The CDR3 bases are TGTGCCAGCAGCTTAGGGAGCGGGGGAGATACGCAGTATTTT. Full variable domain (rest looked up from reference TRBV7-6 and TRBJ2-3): GAGVSQSPRYKVTKRGQDVALRCDPISGHVSLYWYRQALGQGPEFLTYFNYEAQQDKSGLPNDRFSAERPEGSISTLTIQRTEQRDSAMYRCASSLGSGGDTQYFGPGTRLTVL.

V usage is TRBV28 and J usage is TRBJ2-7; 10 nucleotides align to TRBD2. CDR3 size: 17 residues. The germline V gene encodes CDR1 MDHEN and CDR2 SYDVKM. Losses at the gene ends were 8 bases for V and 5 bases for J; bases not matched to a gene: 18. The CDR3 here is CASLDPSLAGARDEQYF. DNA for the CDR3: TGTGCCAGCCTCGACCCCTCCCTAGCGGGAGCCCGCGACGAGCAGTACTTC.

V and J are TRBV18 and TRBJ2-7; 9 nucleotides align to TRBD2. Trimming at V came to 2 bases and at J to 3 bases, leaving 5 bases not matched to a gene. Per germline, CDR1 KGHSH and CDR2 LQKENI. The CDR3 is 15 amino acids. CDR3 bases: TGTGCCAGCTCACCATCGGGCGGGAGGGGCTACGAGCAGTACTTC. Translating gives CASSPSGGRGYEQYF.

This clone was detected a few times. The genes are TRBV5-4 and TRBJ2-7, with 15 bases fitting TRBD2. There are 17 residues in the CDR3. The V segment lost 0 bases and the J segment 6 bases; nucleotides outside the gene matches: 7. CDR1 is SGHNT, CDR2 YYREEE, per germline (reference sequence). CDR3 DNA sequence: TGTGCCAGCAGCTTGGAGGGTGGACTAGCGGGAGGGGGCGAGCAGTACTTC. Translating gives CASSLEGGLAGGGEQYF.

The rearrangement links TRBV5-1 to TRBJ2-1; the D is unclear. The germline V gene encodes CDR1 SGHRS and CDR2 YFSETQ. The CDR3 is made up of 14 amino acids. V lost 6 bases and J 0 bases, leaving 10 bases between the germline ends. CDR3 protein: CASTVRSSYNEQFF. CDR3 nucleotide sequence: TGCGCCAGCACGGTCCGAAGCTCCTACAATGAGCAGTTCTTC. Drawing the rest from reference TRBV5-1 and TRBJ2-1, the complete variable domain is KAGVTQTPRYLIKTRGQQVTLSCSPISGHRSVSWYQQTPGQGLQFLFEYFSETQRNKGNFPGRFSGRQFSNSRSEMNVSTLELGDSALYLCASTVRSSYNEQFFGPGTRLTVL.

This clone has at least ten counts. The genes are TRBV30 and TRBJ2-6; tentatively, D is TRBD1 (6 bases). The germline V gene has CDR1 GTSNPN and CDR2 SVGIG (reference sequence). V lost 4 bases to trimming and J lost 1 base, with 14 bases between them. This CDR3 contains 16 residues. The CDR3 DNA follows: TGTGCCTGGAAAAAGGGGGTTCTGTCTGGGGCCAACGTCCTGACTTTC. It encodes CAWKKGVLSGANVLTF.

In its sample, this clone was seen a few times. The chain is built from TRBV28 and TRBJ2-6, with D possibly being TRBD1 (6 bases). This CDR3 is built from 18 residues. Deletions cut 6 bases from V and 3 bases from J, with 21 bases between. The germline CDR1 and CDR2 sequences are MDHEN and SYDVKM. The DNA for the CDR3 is TGTGCCAGCAGCCAAGGGGTTGGCAGGGGTTATGGGGCCAACGTCCTGACTTTC. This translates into CASSQGVGRGYGANVLTF.

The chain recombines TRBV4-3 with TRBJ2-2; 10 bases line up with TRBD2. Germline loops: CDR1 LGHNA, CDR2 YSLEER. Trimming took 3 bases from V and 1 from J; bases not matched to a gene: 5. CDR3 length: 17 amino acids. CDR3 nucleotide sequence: TGCGCCAGCAGCCAGAGTAGCGGGAGGAGGAACACCGGGGAGCTGTTTTTT. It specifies CASSQSSGRRNTGELFF.

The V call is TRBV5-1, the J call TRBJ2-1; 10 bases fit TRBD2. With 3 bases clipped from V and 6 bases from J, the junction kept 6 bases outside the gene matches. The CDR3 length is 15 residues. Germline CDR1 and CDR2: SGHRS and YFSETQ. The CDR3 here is CASSSAGTSVNEQFF. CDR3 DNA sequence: TGCGCCAGCAGCTCCGCCGGGACTAGCGTCAATGAGCAGTTCTTC.

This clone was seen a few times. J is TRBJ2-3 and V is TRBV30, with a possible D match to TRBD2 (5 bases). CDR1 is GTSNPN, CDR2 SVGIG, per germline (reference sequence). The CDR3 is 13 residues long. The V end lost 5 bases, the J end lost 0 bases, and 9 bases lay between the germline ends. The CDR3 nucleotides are TGTGCCTGGTCGGGGTCGAGCACAGATACGCAGTATTTT. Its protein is CAWSGSSTDTQYF.

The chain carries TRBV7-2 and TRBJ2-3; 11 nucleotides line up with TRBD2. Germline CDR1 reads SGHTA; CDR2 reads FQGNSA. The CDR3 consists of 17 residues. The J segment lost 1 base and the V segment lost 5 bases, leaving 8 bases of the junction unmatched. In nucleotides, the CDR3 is TGTGCCAGCAGCCCGATAGCGGGAGGGCATGGCACAGATACGCAGTATTTT. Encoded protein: CASSPIAGGHGTDTQYF.

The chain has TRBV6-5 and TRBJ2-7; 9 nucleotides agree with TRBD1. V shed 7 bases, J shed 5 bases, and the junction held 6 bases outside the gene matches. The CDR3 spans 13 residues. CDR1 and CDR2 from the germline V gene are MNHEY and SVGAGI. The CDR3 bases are TGTGCCAGCATCCCCGGGACAGGGAACGAGCAGTACTTC. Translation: CASIPGTGNEQYF.

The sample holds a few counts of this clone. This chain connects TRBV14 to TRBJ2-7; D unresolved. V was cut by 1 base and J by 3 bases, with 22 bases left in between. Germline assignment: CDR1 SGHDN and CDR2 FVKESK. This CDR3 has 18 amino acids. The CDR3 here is CASSQAPLERSLGYEQYF. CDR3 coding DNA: TGTGCCAGCAGCCAAGCCCCCCTCGAGCGTTCATTGGGCTACGAGCAGTACTTC. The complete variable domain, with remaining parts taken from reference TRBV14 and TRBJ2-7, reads EAGVTQFPSHSVIEKGQTVTLRCDPISGHDNLYWYRRVMGKEIKFLLHFVKESKQDESGMPNNRFLAERTGGTYSTLKVQPAELEDSGVYFCASSQAPLERSLGYEQYFGPGTRLTVT.

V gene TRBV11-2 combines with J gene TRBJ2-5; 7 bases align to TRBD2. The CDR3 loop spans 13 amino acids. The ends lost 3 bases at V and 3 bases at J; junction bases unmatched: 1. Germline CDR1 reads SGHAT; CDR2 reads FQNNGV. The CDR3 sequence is CASSFAGEETQYF. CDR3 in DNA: TGTGCCAGCAGCTTTGCGGGGGAAGAGACCCAGTACTTC.

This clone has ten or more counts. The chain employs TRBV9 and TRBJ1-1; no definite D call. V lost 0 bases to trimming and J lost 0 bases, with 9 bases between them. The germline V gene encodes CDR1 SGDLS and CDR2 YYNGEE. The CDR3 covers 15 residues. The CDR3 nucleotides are TGTGCCAGCAGCGTAGGACTACCCTTGAACACTGAAGCTTTCTTT. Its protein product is CASSVGLPLNTEAFF.

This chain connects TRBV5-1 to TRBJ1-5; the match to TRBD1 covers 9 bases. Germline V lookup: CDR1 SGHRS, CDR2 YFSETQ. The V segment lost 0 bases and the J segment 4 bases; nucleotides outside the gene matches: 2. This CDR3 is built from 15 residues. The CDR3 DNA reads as TGCGCCAGCAGCTTGGAAGGGACAGGGAATCAGCCCCAGCATTTT. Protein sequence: CASSLEGTGNQPQHF.

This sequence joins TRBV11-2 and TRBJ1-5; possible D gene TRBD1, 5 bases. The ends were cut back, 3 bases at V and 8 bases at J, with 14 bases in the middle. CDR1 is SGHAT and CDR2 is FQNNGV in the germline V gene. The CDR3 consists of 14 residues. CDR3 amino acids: CASSLGTRREPQHF. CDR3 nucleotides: TGTGCCAGCAGCTTGGGGACCCGGAGGGAGCCCCAGCATTTT.

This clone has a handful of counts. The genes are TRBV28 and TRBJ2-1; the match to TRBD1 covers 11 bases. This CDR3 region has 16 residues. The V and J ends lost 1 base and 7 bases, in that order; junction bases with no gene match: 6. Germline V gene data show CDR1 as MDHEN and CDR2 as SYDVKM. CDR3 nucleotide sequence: TGTGCCAGCAGTTTATTAGGACAGGGGGCTGGAAATGAGCAGTTCTTC. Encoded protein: CASSLLGQGAGNEQFF. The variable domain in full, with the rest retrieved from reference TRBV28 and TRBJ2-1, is DVKVTQSSRYLVKRTGEKVFLECVQDMDHENMFWYRQDPGLGLRLIYFSYDVKMKEKGDIPEGYSVSREKKERFSLILESASTNQTSMYLCASSLLGQGAGNEQFFGPGTRLTVL.

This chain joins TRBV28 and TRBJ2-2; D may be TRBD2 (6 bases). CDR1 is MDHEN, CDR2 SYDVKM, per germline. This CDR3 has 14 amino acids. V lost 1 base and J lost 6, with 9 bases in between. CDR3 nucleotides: TGTGCCAGCAGTTTATCCGGGGGATCCGGGGAGCTGTTTTTT. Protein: CASSLSGGSGELFF.

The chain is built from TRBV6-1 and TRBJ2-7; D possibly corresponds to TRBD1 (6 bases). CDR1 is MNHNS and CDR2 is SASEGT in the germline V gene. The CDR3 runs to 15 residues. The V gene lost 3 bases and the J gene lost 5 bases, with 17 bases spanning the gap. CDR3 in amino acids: CASSEQGRLPNEQYF. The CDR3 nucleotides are TGTGCCAGCAGTGAGCAGGGGCGATTACCCAACGAGCAGTACTTC.